The subject of this entry is one TCR beta chain. This specimen belongs to a study of blood T cell repertoires in COVID-19. Sequenced by immunoSEQ multiplex PCR; TCRdb stores in-frame clones only, minus some. The sample lists 30,000 to 40,000 clones; 88% were seen once. In germline, CDR1 is SGHNT, CDR2 YENEEA. Trimming cost V 1 base and J 0 bases; bases outside gene matches: 8. The CDR3 runs to 18 residues. The J gene is TRBJ2-1, the V gene TRBV11-3; 8 bases match TRBD2. The source material was peripheral blood. The source of this sequence is a human donor in a cohort sampled during active COVID-19. CDR3 DNA sequence: TGTGCCAGCAGCTTAGTAGGGACTAGGGGGGGCTCCTACAATGAGCAGTTCTTC. This codes for CASSLVGTRGGSYNEQFF.